In its sample, the clone carrying this T cell receptor (beta chain) was seen a few times. With 3 bases removed from V and 2 bases from J, the gap between germline ends came to 14 bases. This CDR3 has 15 amino acids. Germline-derived CDR1 and CDR2 are SGHAT and FQDESV (reference sequence). Unique molecular identifiers were affixed to single, distinct cDNA molecules. TCRdb re-called the 5' RACE reads with MiXCR, one entry per CDR3 protein. The sample comprises about 66,000 distinct CDR3 sequences, approximately 13% of which are singletons, and about 8.3% rests with the top ten. The record originates from a study of early T cells in non-severe SARS-CoV-2 infection. For the study at large: Chains stayed unpaired after sequencing of bulk RNA from unsorted whole blood.

This chain joins TRBV11-1 and TRBJ2-7, with a weak D call TRBD1 (6 bases). The clonotype comes from an adult who was a healthcare worker with PCR-confirmed SARS-CoV-2 infection or an uninfected control (not recorded which). Sequenced input: whole blood. Here the CDR3 DNA reads TGTGCCAGCAGCTTCTCAGGGGCGGACACCTACGAGCAGTACTTC. This encodes CASSFSGADTYEQYF.